One sample yielded the 26 T cell receptor beta chains listed below, sequenced in a study of cytomegalovirus exposure and HLA in healthy donors. PCR employed 60 Vbeta and 13 Jbeta primers. Some clones are missing from TCRdb's copy, which holds only in-frame ones; the method was immunoSEQ multiplex PCR. This repertoire shows more than 100,000 clones, more than 75% found once; its top ten account for approximately 10%. The specimen was PBMCs. The receptors stem from a woman between 18 and 29 years old in good health and CMV-seropositive.

CDR3 sequence (DNA): TGTGCCAGCAGCCCATCCTCCGGGACAGGGGGCTTTGAGCAGTTCTTC. This encodes CASSPSSGTGGFEQFF. The J gene is TRBJ2-1, the V gene TRBV7-8, with 12 bases aligning to TRBD1. This CDR3 has 16 residues. Germline CDR1 is SGHVS and CDR2 is FQNEAQ. V gave up 5 bases and J gave up 9 bases; unmatched junction bases: 11.

The V gene is TRBV29-1, the J gene TRBJ1-2, with TRBD1 as a possible D gene (5 bases). V was clipped by 5 bases and J by 0 bases, with 16 bases between them. The CDR3 extends over 15 amino acids. Germline V gives CDR1 SQVTM, CDR2 ANQGSEA. CDR3 DNA: TGCAGCGTTATCATGACGGGGACTACTAACTATGGCTACACCTTC. It yields the protein CSVIMTGTTNYGYTF.

This chain links TRBV5-4 with TRBJ2-2, with 7 bases matching TRBD2. Unmatched junction bases numbered 14, after V lost 5 bases and J lost 4 bases. The germline CDR1 and CDR2 sequences are SGHNT and YYREEE (reference sequence). CDR3 length: 17 residues. CDR3 sequence: CASSPSIDGGFTGELFF. The CDR3 DNA is TGTGCCAGCAGTCCCTCGATTGACGGGGGGTTCACCGGGGAGCTGTTTTTT.

The chain employs TRBV5-4 and TRBJ2-7; 11 bases are a match to TRBD2. The V gene's germline CDR1 is SGHNT and CDR2 YYREEE (reference sequence). The CDR3 loop spans 17 amino acids. V was clipped by 3 bases and J by 2 bases; unmatched bases: 10. CDR3 in DNA: TGTGCCAGCAGCTCCGATCTAGCGGGGGGCCTCCCCTACGAGCAGTACTTC. Protein sequence: CASSSDLAGGLPYEQYF.

The chain recombines TRBV25-1 with TRBJ2-1, with 11 bases fitting TRBD2. Germline CDR1 and CDR2: MGHDK and SYGVNS. The J segment lost 7 bases and the V segment lost 7 bases, leaving 9 bases of the junction unmatched. The CDR3 consists of 15 residues. CDR3 in DNA: TGTGCCAGCAAGAGGACCCTAGCGGGAGGTAATGAGCAGTTCTTC. Amino acids: CASKRTLAGGNEQFF.

The table lists this clone with a few counts. V gene TRBV6-6 combines with J gene TRBJ1-1; TRBD1 matches at 7 bases. The CDR3 has 14 amino acids. The V segment lost 5 bases and the J segment 6 bases; nucleotides outside the gene matches: 9. Germline CDR1 reads MNHNY; CDR2 reads SVGAGI (reference sequence). CDR3 sequence reads: CASSRRQGGAEAFF. The CDR3 DNA reads TGTGCCAGCAGTCGAAGACAGGGCGGCGCTGAAGCTTTCTTT.

The V gene is TRBV7-9, the J gene TRBJ2-3; possibly TRBD2 for D (6 bases). The CDR3 consists of 14 residues. V was pared by 3 bases and J by 6 bases, with 13 bases between. Germline V lookup: CDR1 SEHNR, CDR2 FQNEAQ (reference sequence). CDR3 sequence reads: CASSFSEGGDTQYF. The CDR3, as DNA: TGTGCCAGCAGCTTCTCGGAGGGTGGGGATACGCAGTATTTT.

The chain has TRBV27 and TRBJ2-1; 9 nucleotides match TRBD2. The length of the CDR3 is 14 residues. CDR1 is MNHEY and CDR2 is SMNVEV in the germline V gene (reference sequence). V lost 4 bases, J lost 9 bases, and 7 bases stayed unmatched. The chain's CDR3 is CASSSGGRGGEQFF. Written as DNA, the CDR3 is TGTGCCAGCAGTTCAGGCGGGAGGGGGGGTGAGCAGTTCTTC.

This clone was observed once. The chain has TRBV9 and TRBJ1-1; 10 nucleotides match TRBD1. The ends lost 0 bases at V and 5 bases at J; junction bases unmatched: 7. Germline assignment: CDR1 SGDLS and CDR2 YYNGEE. The CDR3 runs 16 residues. In DNA, the CDR3 is TGTGCCAGCAGCGTAGACCCGACAGGGGGCTATACTGAAGCTTTCTTT. This encodes CASSVDPTGGYTEAFF.

The V gene is TRBV30, the J gene TRBJ2-7; no clear D. The V end lost 3 bases, the J end lost 5 bases, and 11 bases lay between the germline ends. Germline CDR1 is GTSNPN and CDR2 is SVGIG (reference sequence). This CDR3 has 12 amino acids. Written as DNA, the CDR3 is TGTGCCTGGAGCTTTTTGGCTGACGAGCAGTACTTC. It specifies CAWSFLADEQYF.

The chain has TRBV6-5 and TRBJ1-5; 7 bases are a match to TRBD1. CDR1 and CDR2 from the germline V gene are MNHEY and SVGAGI. J gave up 1 base and V 5 bases, and 5 bases lay outside the gene matches. The CDR3 contains 15 residues. CDR3 protein: CASSGQTGSNQPQHF. For the CDR3, the DNA is TGTGCCAGCAGTGGACAGACAGGGAGCAATCAGCCCCAGCATTTT.

For the CDR3, the DNA is TGTGCCAGCAGTGAAATTCGTGCCCCGACTAGCACAGATACGCAGTATTTT. This sequence encodes CASSEIRAPTSTDTQYF. The rearrangement joins TRBV6-1 to TRBJ2-3; D is undetermined. This CDR3 is built from 17 residues. Trimming removed 2 bases at V and 0 bases at J, with 15 bases between. Germline CDR1 and CDR2: MNHNS and SASEGT.

CDR3 amino acids: CSALGGLNEKLFF. The CDR3 region has the DNA TGCAGCGCCCTCGGAGGTCTTAATGAAAAACTGTTTTTT. The V and J genes are TRBV29-1 and TRBJ1-4; D unresolved. Trimming took off 7 bases at V and 4 bases at J, with 13 bases between the two ends. This CDR3 is 13 amino acids long. Germline loops: CDR1 SQVTM, CDR2 ANQGSEA.

The chain has TRBV19 and TRBJ2-7; D is unresolved. The CDR3 length is 15 residues. V lost 3 bases and J 8 bases, leaving 20 bases between the germline ends. In germline, CDR1 is LNHDA, CDR2 SQIVND (reference sequence). In nucleotides, the CDR3 is TGTGCCAGTAGTATGTCCCAAAATCCCCTATCGCAGCAGTACTTC. Translated: CASSMSQNPLSQQYF.

This chain uses TRBV5-1 with TRBJ2-7; 7 bases are shared with TRBD2. Looked up from germline, CDR1 is SGHRS and CDR2 is YFSETQ. Trimming took 4 bases from V and 3 from J; bases not matched to a gene: 7. The CDR3 is 14 amino acids. CDR3 loop: CASSEASGRYEQYF. As DNA, the CDR3 is TGCGCCAGCAGCGAAGCTAGCGGCCGCTACGAGCAGTACTTC.

A few counts support this clone. The chain links TRBV7-3 to TRBJ1-1; D is uncertain. Germline-derived CDR1 and CDR2 are SGHTA and FQGTGA. The CDR3 totals 12 residues. With 5 bases removed from V and 2 bases from J, the gap between germline ends came to 6 bases. CDR3 protein: CASSNKNTEAFF. CDR3 DNA sequence: TGTGCCAGCAGCAATAAAAACACTGAAGCTTTCTTT. Full variable domain (remainder filled in from reference TRBV7-3 and TRBJ1-1): GAGVSQTPSNKVTEKGKYVELRCDPISGHTALYWYRQSLGQGPEFLIYFQGTGAADDSGLPNDRFFAVRPEGSVSTLKIQRTERGDSAVYLCASSNKNTEAFFGQGTRLTVV.

This chain links TRBV4-1 with TRBJ2-3; 7 bases are a match to TRBD2. Germline lookup yields CDR1 MGHRA and CDR2 YSYEKL. V trimming: 0 bases; J trimming: 3 bases; junction bases outside the gene matches: 12. This CDR3 is 18 amino acids long. The CDR3 here is CASSQEALASGPTDTQYF. In DNA, the CDR3 is TGCGCCAGCAGCCAAGAAGCCCTGGCTAGCGGACCTACAGATACGCAGTATTTT.

This chain joins TRBV29-1 and TRBJ2-7, with 13 bases identical to TRBD2. The CDR3 runs 18 residues. CDR1 is SQVTM, CDR2 ANQGSEA, per germline. V gave up 6 bases and J gave up 5 bases; unmatched junction bases: 19. DNA for the CDR3: TGCAGCGTCCGTGGGGGAGGGTGGACTAGCGGGAGTCTTGACGAGCAGTACTTC. It specifies CSVRGGGWTSGSLDEQYF.

V usage is TRBV19 and J usage is TRBJ1-5, with D maybe TRBD1 (6 bases). Germline CDR1 LNHDA, CDR2 SQIVND (reference sequence). The CDR3 totals 14 residues. Trimming cost V 3 bases and J 6 bases, with 12 bases left between them. The CDR3 coding sequence is TGTGCCAGTAGTATCGGGGGGGCTGGTCAGCCCCAGCATTTT. Protein product: CASSIGGAGQPQHF.

CDR3 nucleotides: TGCAGCGTTGCTTATGAGACCCAGTACTTC. Protein product: CSVAYETQYF. The J gene is TRBJ2-5, the V gene TRBV29-1; D is unresolved. V was pared by 4 bases and J by 5 bases, with 5 bases between. The CDR3 is 10 amino acids. Germline-derived CDR1 and CDR2 are SQVTM and ANQGSEA.

This sequence joins TRBV4-1 and TRBJ2-1, with 9 bases aligning to TRBD1. Germline CDR1 reads MGHRA; CDR2 reads YSYEKL. The trim removed 0 bases at V and 9 bases at J, leaving 9 bases unmatched. The CDR3 has 16 residues. The CDR3 region has the DNA TGCGCCAGCAGCCAAGACCCGGGACAGGGATGGGGTGAGCAGTTCTTC. Amino acids: CASSQDPGQGWGEQFF.

The rearrangement uses TRBV5-4 and TRBJ2-3; TRBD1 aligns across 8 bases. V was pared by 3 bases and J by 2 bases, with 5 bases of the junction left unmatched. This CDR3 has 15 amino acids. The germline V gene has CDR1 SGHNT and CDR2 YYREEE (reference sequence). The CDR3 sequence: CASSSGQDITDTQYF. The CDR3 region has the DNA TGTGCCAGCAGCTCGGGACAGGACATCACAGATACGCAGTATTTT.

The genes are TRBV28 and TRBJ1-1; D possibly corresponds to TRBD1 (6 bases). The V and J ends lost 5 bases and 6 bases respectively, with 13 bases between them. Germline V gives CDR1 MDHEN, CDR2 SYDVKM. This CDR3 comprises 13 residues. The CDR3 region has the DNA TGTGCCAGCAGTGCCGGACAGCAAGCTGAAGCTTTCTTT. This codes for CASSAGQQAEAFF. The variable domain in full, with the rest retrieved from reference TRBV28 and TRBJ1-1, is DVKVTQSSRYLVKRTGEKVFLECVQDMDHENMFWYRQDPGLGLRLIYFSYDVKMKEKGDIPEGYSVSREKKERFSLILESASTNQTSMYLCASSAGQQAEAFFGQGTRLTVV.

The chain combines TRBV18 with TRBJ1-1, with TRBD1 matching 7 bases. Losses at the gene ends were 5 bases for V and 4 bases for J; bases not matched to a gene: 13. CDR1 KGHSH and CDR2 LQKENI come from the germline V gene. CDR3 length: 16 amino acids. CDR3 protein: CASSKTGKRGITEAFF. Here the CDR3 DNA reads TGTGCCAGCTCAAAGACAGGGAAGAGGGGGATCACTGAAGCTTTCTTT. Combining the CDR3 with reference TRBV18 and TRBJ1-1 gives the whole variable domain NAGVMQNPRHLVRRRGQEARLRCSPMKGHSHVYWYRQLPEEGLKFMVYLQKENIIDESGMPKERFSAEFPKEGPSILRIQQVVRGDSAAYFCASSKTGKRGITEAFFGQGTRLTVV.

This chain connects TRBV5-6 to TRBJ2-7; the match to TRBD2 covers 11 bases. V was clipped by 1 base and J by 7 bases; unmatched bases: 10. Germline CDR1 is SGHDT and CDR2 is YYEEEE. This CDR3 spans 16 amino acids. CDR3 coding DNA: TGTGCCAGCAGCTTGTTCTGGCTAGCGGGAGGAGGGGAGCAGTACTTC. Translated: CASSLFWLAGGGEQYF.

This clone showed up just a few times. The chain has TRBV28 and TRBJ1-2, with no clear D. Trimming pared 6 bases from V and 4 bases from J, leaving 18 bases between. The CDR3 has 15 residues. Germline V CDR1 and CDR2: MDHEN, SYDVKM. The CDR3 DNA is TGTGCCAGCAGCCACTGGGAGGGAGAGAGCTATGGCTACACCTTC. It translates to CASSHWEGESYGYTF.